This is a list of T cell receptor beta chains from one sample in a study of CD8+CD57+ T cells in acquired aplastic anemia. TCRdb re-analysed the reads in MiXCR, keeping a single row per CDR3 protein. The sample contains more than 70,000 distinct CDR3 sequences, about 70% of which appear only once. Sequencing was carried out using sorted CD4+, CD8+, or CD8+CD57+ T cells (not recorded which) from PBMCs. The receptors come from a human donor with aplastic anemia. Both conserved end residues are part of each CDR3. Fields, in order: D gene, J gene, V gene, clone size, CDR3 protein, CDR3 DNA. D genes are given only for firm matches. Rows may omit the clone size; those that give it use once, few, many or a size class.

.	TRBJ2-7	TRBV20-1	.	CSARTSWVGTEVYEQYF	TGCAGTGCTCGTACCTCCTGGGTAGGGACGGAAGTTTACGAGCAGTACTTC
.	TRBJ2-3	TRBV7-9	.	CASSQRQGGQYF	TGTGCCAGCAGCCAGCGACAGGGAGGGCAGTATTTT
.	TRBJ2-7	TRBV15	.	CATSREYTYEQYF	TGTGCCACCAGCAGAGAGTACACGTACGAGCAGTACTTC
.	TRBJ2-2	TRBV9	.	CASSRSDRELFF	TGTGCCAGCAGTCGTAGTGACCGGGAGCTGTTTTTT
TRBD2	TRBJ2-7	TRBV29-1	.	CSVEASGRDYEQYF	TGCAGCGTTGAAGCTAGCGGGAGGGACTACGAGCAGTACTTC
TRBD1	TRBJ2-2	TRBV29-1	.	CSVPGGLGTGELFF	TGCAGCGTCCCAGGGGGCCTGGGGACCGGGGAGCTGTTTTTT
.	TRBJ1-6	TRBV15	few	CATSREGRDNSPLHF	TGTGCCACCAGCAGAGAAGGGAGGGATAATTCACCCCTCCACTTT
.	TRBJ1-1	TRBV11-2	.	CASSRSGTEAFF	TGTGCCAGCAGCCGGTCAGGGACTGAAGCTTTCTTT
.	TRBJ1-5	TRBV24-1	.	CATSRFRSNQPQHF	TGTGCCACCAGTCGTTTCCGGAGCAATCAGCCCCAGCATTTT
TRBD1	TRBJ1-5	TRBV25-1	.	CASSEGDRENQPQHF	TGTGCCAGCAGTGAAGGGGACAGGGAAAATCAGCCCCAGCATTTT
.	TRBJ2-5	TRBV5-5	once	CASSSGQRHTGF	TGTGCCAGCTCTTCAGGACAGCGACATACCGGCTTC
.	TRBJ1-2	TRBV20-1	.	CSARNGQKNYGYTF	TGCAGTGCTAGAAACGGACAGAAAAACTATGGCTACACCTTC
.	TRBJ1-1	TRBV14	few	CASSLSREAFF	TGTGCCAGCAGCCTGTCTAGAGAAGCTTTCTTT
TRBD2	TRBJ2-3	TRBV20-1	.	CSARKAGGLGDTQYF	TGCAGTGCTAGAAAAGCGGGGGGGCTGGGAGATACGCAGTATTTT
TRBD1	TRBJ2-7	TRBV5-1	few	CASSLRGQGNEQYF	TGCGCCAGCAGCTTGAGGGGACAGGGAAACGAGCAGTACTTC
.	TRBJ1-5	TRBV13	.	CASSGFRGNQPQHF	TGTGCCAGCAGCGGGTTTAGGGGTAATCAGCCCCAGCATTTT
TRBD1	TRBJ1-6	TRBV7-6	few	CASSSSGTGTSPLHF	TGTGCCAGCAGCTCTTCTGGGACAGGGACTTCACCCCTCCACTTT
.	TRBJ1-6	TRBV7-9	.	CASSHTGNNSPLHF	TGTGCCAGCAGCCATACAGGGAATAATTCACCCCTCCACTTT
.	TRBJ2-7	TRBV7-8	.	CASSLERPQDEQYF	TGTGCCAGCAGCTTAGAACGGCCCCAAGACGAGCAGTACTTC
.	TRBJ2-5	TRBV4-1	.	CASSQAWAQETQYF	TGCGCCAGCAGCCAGGCGTGGGCTCAAGAGACCCAGTACTTC
.	TRBJ1-5	TRBV2	once	CASSEIRGAGQPQHF	TGTGCCAGCAGTGAAATCCGGGGTGCGGGTCAGCCCCAGCATTTT
.	TRBJ2-7	TRBV7-2	.	CASSSGRGLSYEQYF	TGTGCCAGCAGCTCGGGACGCGGGCTCTCCTACGAGCAGTACTTC
.	TRBJ2-7	TRBV2	once	CASSPDRARSYEQYF	TGTGCCAGCAGCCCGGACCGCGCACGTTCCTACGAGCAGTACTTC
TRBD1	TRBJ2-7	TRBV10-3	.	CAISTPGQASYEQYF	TGTGCCATCAGTACCCCGGGACAGGCCTCCTACGAGCAGTACTTC
.	TRBJ2-2	TRBV7-2	.	CASSSRGSELFF	TGTGCCAGCAGCTCCCGGGGGAGCGAGCTGTTTTTT
.	TRBJ2-5	TRBV11-2	.	CASSLIETQYF	TGTGCCAGCAGCTTGATCGAGACCCAGTACTTC
.	TRBJ2-7	TRBV29-1	.	CSVEGVVGYEQYF	TGCAGCGTTGAGGGAGTAGTGGGGTACGAGCAGTACTTC
.	TRBJ1-6	TRBV19	.	CASSIPRSPLHF	TGTGCCAGTAGTATACCTCGTTCACCCCTCCACTTT
.	TRBJ1-6	TRBV29-1	few	CSVADPNSPLHF	TGCAGCGTCGCCGACCCCAATTCACCCCTCCACTTT
TRBD1	TRBJ1-1	TRBV30	.	CAWSRAGGNTEAFF	TGTGCCTGGAGTCGGGCAGGGGGGAACACTGAAGCTTTCTTT
TRBD1	TRBJ1-6	TRBV20-1	few	CSARDRQGSGSPLHF	TGCAGTGCTAGAGATCGACAGGGTAGTGGTTCACCCCTCCACTTT
.	TRBJ1-6	TRBV7-2	few	CASSLAGAQNSPLHF	TGTGCCAGCAGCTTAGCGGGGGCGCAGAATTCACCCCTCCACTTT
.	TRBJ2-5	TRBV20-1	.	CSASPFTRGETQYF	TGCAGTGCTAGTCCCTTCACTAGAGGGGAGACCCAGTACTTC
TRBD1	TRBJ1-2	TRBV29-1	few	CSVDRTGYGYTF	TGCAGCGTTGACCGGACAGGGTATGGCTACACCTTC
.	TRBJ2-7	TRBV20-1	.	CSVQRPGNGEQYF	TGCAGTGTTCAGAGGCCAGGGAATGGGGAGCAGTACTTC
.	TRBJ2-7	TRBV4-1	.	CASSQTEIYEQYF	TGCGCCAGCAGCCAGACGGAAATTTACGAGCAGTACTTC
TRBD2	TRBJ2-3	TRBV11-2	.	CASSLSGSRTDTQYF	TGTGCCAGCAGCTTAAGCGGGAGTAGGACAGATACGCAGTATTTT
TRBD1	TRBJ2-5	TRBV24-1	.	CATSGQTGETQYF	TGTGCCACCAGTGGTCAGACAGGGGAGACCCAGTACTTC
TRBD1	TRBJ1-6	TRBV20-1	few	CSAKSDRGTSPLHF	TGCAGTGCTAAATCGGACAGGGGTACTTCACCCCTCCACTTT
.	TRBJ2-7	TRBV7-2	few	CATTDSYEQYF	TGTGCCACAACGGATTCCTACGAGCAGTACTTC
.	TRBJ1-5	TRBV15	once	CATSRVSQPQHF	TGTGCCACCAGCAGAGTATCGCAGCCCCAGCATTTT
TRBD1	TRBJ2-7	TRBV10-3	few	CAISDPRDSSPYEQYF	TGTGCCATCAGTGACCCCCGGGACAGTTCCCCCTACGAGCAGTACTTC
.	TRBJ2-7	TRBV5-1	.	CASSVLGGGEEQYF	TGCGCCAGCAGCGTACTTGGAGGGGGGGAGGAGCAGTACTTC
.	TRBJ2-5	TRBV15	.	CASELGEGETQYF	TGTGCCAGCGAACTTGGCGAGGGAGAGACCCAGTACTTC
TRBD2	TRBJ2-7	TRBV2	.	CASSSGGETGYEQYF	TGTGCCAGCAGCTCCGGGGGGGAAACAGGCTACGAGCAGTACTTC
.	TRBJ2-7	TRBV5-1	many	CASSLQGASYEQYF	TGCGCCAGCAGCTTGCAAGGGGCCTCCTACGAGCAGTACTTC
.	TRBJ2-7	TRBV2	.	CASSILAGDEQYF	TGTGCCAGCAGTATCCTCGCTGGCGACGAGCAGTACTTC
TRBD1	TRBJ2-5	TRBV20-1	.	CSATTGQGSQETQYF	TGCAGTGCTACCACCGGACAGGGAAGCCAAGAGACCCAGTACTTC
.	TRBJ1-2	TRBV7-3	.	CASSPDRNYGYTF	TGTGCCAGCAGTCCCGACAGAAACTATGGCTACACCTTC
.	TRBJ2-7	TRBV25-1	.	CASSELGDSSYEQYF	TGTGCCAGCAGTGAATTGGGGGATAGCTCCTACGAGCAGTACTTC
.	TRBJ1-5	TRBV2	.	CASSDSRFSNQPQHF	TGTGCCAGCAGTGATTCCAGGTTTAGCAATCAGCCCCAGCATTTT
.	TRBJ2-7	TRBV15	few	CATSRDRLNHEQYF	TGTGCCACCAGCAGAGACAGGCTAAACCACGAGCAGTACTTC
.	TRBJ2-7	TRBV20-1	.	CSARGRPAAYEQYF	TGCAGTGCTAGAGGGAGGCCAGCAGCCTACGAGCAGTACTTC
.	TRBJ2-6	TRBV29-1	.	CSVDPAGANVLTF	TGCAGCGTTGATCCCGCTGGGGCCAACGTCCTGACTTTC
.	TRBJ2-5	TRBV7-9	.	CASSLAWGRETQYF	TGTGCCAGCAGCTTAGCGTGGGGGAGGGAGACCCAGTACTTC
.	TRBJ1-5	TRBV20-1	.	CSARWGDLGQPQHF	TGCAGTGCTAGATGGGGGGATTTAGGACAGCCCCAGCATTTT
.	TRBJ2-5	TRBV7-2	.	CASSFDSRETQYF	TGTGCCAGCAGCTTCGACAGCAGGGAGACCCAGTACTTC